These 5 T cell receptor beta chains originate from one sample sequenced in a study of OX40 agonist ivuxolimab in advanced cancers. The table came from immunoSEQ multiplex PCR; TCRdb's copy has only in-frame clones and leaves some out. The sample has approximately 70,000 clones, approximately 78% seen once. The sample was CD4+ or CD8+ T cells sorted from blood, taken in a trial of the OX40 agonist ivuxolimab. These receptor sequences come from an adult with an advanced solid tumor such as melanoma, head and neck, liver or kidney cancer.

This chain uses TRBV7-2 with TRBJ1-4, with 11 bases aligning to TRBD1. The CDR3 covers 17 residues. The V segment lost 5 bases and the J segment 5 bases; nucleotides outside the gene matches: 10. Germline V gene lookup returns CDR1 SGHTA and CDR2 FQGNSA. Here the CDR3 DNA reads TGTGCCAGCAGCCCCGGACAGGGGGCCTATAGAAATGAAAAACTGTTTTTT. Translating gives CASSPGQGAYRNEKLFF.

The V call is TRBV11-3, the J call TRBJ1-2; D may be TRBD1 (5 bases). Germline assignment: CDR1 SGHNT and CDR2 YENEEA. Trimming took 2 bases from V and 4 from J, leaving 14 bases between them. CDR3 length: 15 residues. CDR3 sequence reads: CASSLMGRGLYGYTF. In nucleotides, the CDR3 is TGTGCCAGCAGCTTAATGGGGCGGGGACTCTATGGCTACACCTTC.

V gene TRBV10-1 combines with J gene TRBJ2-7, with D tentatively TRBD1 or TRBD2 (6 bases each). Deletions cut 8 bases from V and 3 bases from J, with 23 bases between. This CDR3 has 16 amino acids. Germline V lookup: CDR1 WNHNN, CDR2 SYGVQD (reference sequence). The CDR3 DNA reads as TGCGCCAGCTGCCCACCACACAGGGACTCCTTCTACGAGCAGTACTTC. Its translation is CASCPPHRDSFYEQYF.

This chain joins TRBV6-1 and TRBJ2-2; D perhaps matches TRBD1 (5 bases). Trimming removed 7 bases from V and 2 bases from J, with 14 bases in between. In germline, CDR1 is MNHNS, CDR2 SASEGT. The CDR3 is made up of 15 amino acids. The CDR3 loop is CASIQGPINTGELFF. The DNA for the CDR3 is TGTGCCAGCATCCAGGGTCCCATTAACACCGGGGAGCTGTTTTTT.

The V and J genes are TRBV2 and TRBJ1-5, with D hard to call. This CDR3 has 13 residues. The germline V gene encodes CDR1 SNHLY and CDR2 FYNNEI. V was pared by 1 base and J by 3 bases, with 4 bases between. CDR3 DNA: TGTGCCAGCAGTGAAGGTTTCAATCAGCCCCAGCATTTT. Translated, it gives CASSEGFNQPQHF.